These 18 T cell receptor beta chains were sequenced from one sample in a study of CD8 T cells in ankylosing spondylitis. MiXCR, run by TCRdb on the 5' RACE reads, gives a single entry per CDR3 protein. The table shows 400,000 or so distinct CDR3 sequences, with 20% to 30% occurring only once. Their antigens are not known. Study conclusions and caveats: For ankylosing spondylitis blood, a TCR beta motif of several highly homologous variants appeared characteristic.

The sample consisted of blood, either unsorted or a sorted T cell fraction (not recorded which). Every receptor here comes from a male donor with ankylosing spondylitis.

This clonotype showed up many times. The gene calls are TRBV5-5 and TRBJ2-5, with a tentative D call TRBD2 (5 bases). V lost 1 base and J 5 bases, leaving 12 bases between the germline ends. The CDR3 is 14 residues long. Germline CDR1 SGHKS, CDR2 YYEKEE (reference sequence). Here the CDR3 reads CASSLHRGSETQYF. CDR3 DNA: TGTGCCAGCAGCTTGCATCGGGGTTCGGAGACCCAGTACTTC.

This clonotype was detected only a few times. V usage is TRBV20-1 and J usage is TRBJ2-3, with 8 bases matching TRBD2. This CDR3 comprises 14 residues. The junction had 4 bases not matched to a gene; V was cut back by 1 base and J by 4 bases. Germline CDR1 reads DFQATT; CDR2 reads SNEGSKA (reference sequence). The CDR3 region has the DNA TGCAGTGCTAGAGCGGGAGGGGGGGCAGATACGCAGTATTTT. This codes for CSARAGGGADTQYF.

This clonotype was picked up a small number of times. The chain combines TRBV28 with TRBJ2-5; TRBD1 might be the D (6 bases). Germline values: CDR1 MDHEN, CDR2 SYDVKM. Trimming took 5 bases from V and 3 from J, leaving 13 bases between them. The CDR3 length is 14 residues. This chain's CDR3 is CASSAGTWEETQYF. CDR3 nucleotide sequence: TGTGCCAGCAGTGCCGGGACATGGGAAGAGACCCAGTACTTC.

This CDR3 is CASAGVLSYNEQFF. DNA of the CDR3: TGTGCCTCGGCGGGGGTGTTGTCCTACAATGAGCAGTTCTTC. The V gene is TRBV6-1, the J gene TRBJ2-1; 7 bases are shared with TRBD2. The ends lost 11 bases at V and 1 base at J; junction bases unmatched: 8. The CDR3 length is 14 residues. Germline V lookup: CDR1 MNHNS, CDR2 SASEGT.

The chain links TRBV5-1 to TRBJ2-1, with a weak D call TRBD2 (5 bases). Germline assignment: CDR1 SGHRS and CDR2 YFSETQ. Trimming shortened V by 0 bases and J by 7 bases, and 14 bases separated the two germline ends. The CDR3 consists of 15 residues. In DNA form, the CDR3 reads TGCGCCAGCAGCTTGGTCGGGGAACGAAGGAATGAGCAGTTCTTC. It codes for CASSLVGERRNEQFF.

In this sample, this clonotype turned up a few times. The gene calls are TRBV7-2 and TRBJ2-1, with 7 bases lining up with TRBD1. CDR3 length: 13 residues. Per germline, CDR1 SGHTA and CDR2 FQGNSA. Trimming cost V 4 bases and J 13 bases; bases outside gene matches: 10. CDR3 amino acids: CASSSALTGLQFF. CDR3 coding DNA: TGTGCCAGCAGCTCCGCGCTGACAGGGCTACAGTTCTTC.

This chain uses TRBV20-1 with TRBJ2-3; D gene ambiguous. The V gene lost 0 bases and the J gene lost 2 bases, with 6 bases spanning the gap. CDR1 is DFQATT and CDR2 is SNEGSKA in the germline V gene (reference sequence). CDR3 length: 13 residues. The CDR3 coding sequence is TGCAGTGCTAGAGATCACAACACAGATACGCAGTATTTT. Translation gives CSARDHNTDTQYF.

This clonotype was detected a few times. The chain has TRBV7-9 and TRBJ1-6, with a possible D match to TRBD1 (6 bases). Trimming shortened V by 5 bases and J by 5 bases, and 13 bases separated the two germline ends. This CDR3 has 15 amino acids. Germline V gene sequence: CDR1 SEHNR, CDR2 FQNEAQ (reference sequence). The CDR3 sequence is CASSARQGNNSPLHF. The DNA of the CDR3 is TGTGCCAGCAGCGCTCGCCAGGGGAATAATTCACCCCTCCACTTT. Drawing the rest from reference TRBV7-9 and TRBJ1-6, the complete variable domain is DTGVSQNPRHKITKRGQNVTFRCDPISEHNRLYWYRQTLGQGPEFLTYFQNEAQLEKSRLLSDRFSAERPKGSFSTLEIQRTEQGDSAMYLCASSARQGNNSPLHFGNGTRLTVT.

This clonotype was observed many times. The chain is built from TRBV12-3 or TRBV12-4 and TRBJ1-4, with 7 bases identical to TRBD1. The trim removed 6 bases at V and 3 bases at J, leaving 10 bases unmatched. The CDR3 is 16 residues long. DNA for the CDR3: TGTGCCAGCAGGCCTCCCACGACAGGGCCTAATGAAAAACTGTTTTTT. Translating gives CASRPPTTGPNEKLFF.

The rearrangement links TRBV5-1 to TRBJ1-3; D not resolved. V was trimmed by 5 bases and J by 0 bases, leaving 9 bases between them. Germline values: CDR1 SGHRS, CDR2 YFSETQ. This CDR3 region has 14 residues. The CDR3: CASSPTVSGNTIYF. The CDR3 DNA sequence: TGCGCCAGCAGTCCGACCGTCTCTGGAAACACCATATATTTT.

The CDR3 sequence: CSARGRLNTGELFF. CDR3 sequence (DNA): TGCAGTGCTAGGGGGAGGCTGAACACCGGGGAGCTGTTTTTT. V and J are TRBV20-1 and TRBJ2-2; tentatively, D is TRBD2 (6 bases). V was clipped by 3 bases and J by 1 base, with 9 bases between them. The CDR3 contains 14 residues. Germline V gives CDR1 DFQATT, CDR2 SNEGSKA (reference sequence).

This clonotype was seen a handful of times. This chain links TRBV5-1 with TRBJ1-1; 8 positions agree with TRBD1. Germline lookup yields CDR1 SGHRS and CDR2 YFSETQ. V lost 4 bases, J lost 2 bases, and 4 bases stayed unmatched. The CDR3 runs to 14 residues. CDR3: CASSAGTGNTEAFF. Written as DNA, the CDR3 is TGCGCCAGCAGCGCCGGGACAGGCAACACTGAAGCTTTCTTT. Filled out from reference TRBV5-1 and TRBJ1-1, the complete variable domain reads KAGVTQTPRYLIKTRGQQVTLSCSPISGHRSVSWYQQTPGQGLQFLFEYFSETQRNKGNFPGRFSGRQFSNSRSEMNVSTLELGDSALYLCASSAGTGNTEAFFGQGTRLTVV.

The table lists this clonotype with a few counts. The V gene is TRBV11-2, the J gene TRBJ2-5, with TRBD1 as a possible D gene (6 bases). The CDR3 sequence is 13 residues long. With 4 bases removed from V and 3 bases from J, the gap between germline ends came to 9 bases. Germline-derived CDR1 and CDR2 are SGHAT and FQNNGV. The CDR3 DNA is TGTGCCAGCAGCTGGGGACAAGAAGAGACCCAGTACTTC. Protein sequence: CASSWGQEETQYF.

This clonotype was detected a few times. The V call is TRBV11-2, the J call TRBJ2-1, with 12 bases that match TRBD1. The CDR3 length is 18 residues. Germline lookup yields CDR1 SGHAT and CDR2 FQNNGV. The V segment lost 1 base and the J segment 6 bases; nucleotides outside the gene matches: 10. The CDR3 sequence: CASSLVLGQGAPGNEQFF. The CDR3 DNA follows: TGTGCCAGCAGCTTAGTCTTGGGACAGGGGGCGCCGGGCAATGAGCAGTTCTTC. Full variable domain (missing parts from reference TRBV11-2 and TRBJ2-1): EAGVAQSPRYKIIEKRQSVAFWCNPISGHATLYWYQQILGQGPKLLIQFQNNGVVDDSQLPKDRFSAERLKGVDSTLKIQPAKLEDSAVYLCASSLVLGQGAPGNEQFFGPGTRLTVL.

The gene calls are TRBV5-1 and TRBJ2-7; 7 nucleotides line up with TRBD1. Germline V gene data show CDR1 as SGHRS and CDR2 as YFSETQ. The ends lost 4 bases at V and 4 bases at J; junction bases unmatched: 11. The CDR3 runs to 15 residues. The CDR3 sequence: CASSPNPGGAYEQYF. CDR3 coding DNA: TGCGCCAGCAGCCCAAACCCAGGGGGTGCGTACGAGCAGTACTTC.

The genes are TRBV2 and TRBJ2-1; 9 bases fit TRBD2. The CDR3 loop spans 16 amino acids. V shed 3 bases, J shed 8 bases, and the junction held 11 bases outside the gene matches. Germline V gene data show CDR1 as SNHLY and CDR2 as FYNNEI. CDR3 residues: CASSDRGRAPEDEQFF. The CDR3, as DNA: TGTGCCAGCAGTGACCGCGGGAGGGCCCCCGAGGATGAGCAGTTCTTC.

This clonotype was counted a single time. V usage is TRBV2 and J usage is TRBJ2-3; 8 bases map to TRBD2. V lost 7 bases to trimming and J lost 2 bases; unmatched junction nucleotides: 5. CDR1 is SNHLY, CDR2 FYNNEI, per germline. This CDR3 contains 14 residues. DNA of the CDR3: TGTGCCAGCAAAGTTAGCGGGAACACAGATACGCAGTATTTT. Protein: CASKVSGNTDTQYF.

In its sample, this clonotype was seen a few times. This rearrangement joins TRBV7-2 to TRBJ1-4; D unresolved. The V end was cut by 6 bases, the J end by 4 bases, with 6 bases between. The CDR3 length is 12 residues. CDR1 and CDR2 (germline): SGHTA, FQGNSA. DNA of the CDR3: TGTGCCAGCAGGAACAGTAATGAAAAACTGTTTTTT. This encodes CASRNSNEKLFF.